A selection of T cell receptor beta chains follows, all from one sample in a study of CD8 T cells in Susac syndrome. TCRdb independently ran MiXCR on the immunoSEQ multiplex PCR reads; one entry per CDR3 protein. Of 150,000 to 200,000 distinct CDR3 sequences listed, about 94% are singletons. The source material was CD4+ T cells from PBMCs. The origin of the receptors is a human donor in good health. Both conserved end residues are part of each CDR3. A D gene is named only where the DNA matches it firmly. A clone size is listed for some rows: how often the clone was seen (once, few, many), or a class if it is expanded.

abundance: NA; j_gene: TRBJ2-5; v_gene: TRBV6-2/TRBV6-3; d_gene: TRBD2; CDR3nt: TGTGCCAGCAGTTACATCCGGACTAGCGTAAAAGAGACCCAGTACTTC; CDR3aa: CASSYIRTSVKETQYF
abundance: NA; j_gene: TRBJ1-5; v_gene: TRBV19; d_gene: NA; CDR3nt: TGTGCCAGTAGTATAGTGAACAGTCAGCCCCAGCATTTT; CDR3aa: CASSIVNSQPQHF
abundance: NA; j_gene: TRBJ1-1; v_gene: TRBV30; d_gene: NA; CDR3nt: TGTGCCTGGGCAGGGGCCCTCGGAACTGAAGCTTTCTTT; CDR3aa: CAWAGALGTEAFF
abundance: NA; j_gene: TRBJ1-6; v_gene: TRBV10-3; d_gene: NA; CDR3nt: TGTGCCATCAGTGAGTCAGGATATGATTCACCCCTCCACTTT; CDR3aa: CAISESGYDSPLHF
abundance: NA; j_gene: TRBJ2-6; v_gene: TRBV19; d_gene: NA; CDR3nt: TGTGCCAGTAAACAGACAGAAAGCTCTGGGGCCAACGTCCTGACTTTC; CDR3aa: CASKQTESSGANVLTF
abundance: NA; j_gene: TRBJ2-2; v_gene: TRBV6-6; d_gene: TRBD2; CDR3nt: TGTGCCAGCACCGGGGGGGAGGGCACCGGGGAGCTGTTTTTT; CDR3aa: CASTGGEGTGELFF
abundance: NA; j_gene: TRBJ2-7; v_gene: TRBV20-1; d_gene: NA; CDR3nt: TGCAGTGCGAGAAGGGGACCGAAGTACGAGCAGTACTTC; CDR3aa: CSARRGPKYEQYF
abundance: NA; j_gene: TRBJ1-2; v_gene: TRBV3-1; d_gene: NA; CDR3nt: TGTGCCAGCAGCCAAGATGGGCAGTCCTATGGCTACACCTTC; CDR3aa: CASSQDGQSYGYTF
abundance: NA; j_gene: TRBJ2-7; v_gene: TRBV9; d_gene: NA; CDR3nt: TGTGCCAGCAGCGTGGGGCATCCCACCCCCTACGAGCAGTACTTC; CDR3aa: CASSVGHPTPYEQYF
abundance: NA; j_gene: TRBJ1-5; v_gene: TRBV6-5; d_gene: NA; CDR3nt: TGTGCCAGCAGTTACTCGAGGGCCGGCCAGCCCCAGCATTTT; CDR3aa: CASSYSRAGQPQHF
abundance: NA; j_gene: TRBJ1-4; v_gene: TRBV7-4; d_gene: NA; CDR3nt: TGTGCCAGCAGGCATGTATTGGCGTGGAGAGTTAATGAAAAACTGTTTTTT; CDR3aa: CASRHVLAWRVNEKLFF
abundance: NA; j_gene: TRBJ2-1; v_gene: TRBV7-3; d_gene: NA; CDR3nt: TGTGCCAGCAGCTTAAACCCCTGGCTCGGGAATGAGCAGTTCTTC; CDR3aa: CASSLNPWLGNEQFF
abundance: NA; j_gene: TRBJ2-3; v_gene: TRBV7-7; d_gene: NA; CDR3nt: TGTGCCAGCAGCTTAGTCGGGGCAGGTACGCAGTATTTT; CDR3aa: CASSLVGAGTQYF
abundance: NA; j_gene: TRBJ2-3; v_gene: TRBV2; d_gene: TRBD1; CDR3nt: TGTGCCAGCAGTGACAGGGGGCGATTTGATACGCAGTATTTT; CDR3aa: CASSDRGRFDTQYF
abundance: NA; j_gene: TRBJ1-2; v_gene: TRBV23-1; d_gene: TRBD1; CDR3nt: TGCGCCAGCAGCCTTGGGACAGGGAGGGGCGGCTACACCTTC; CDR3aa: CASSLGTGRGGYTF
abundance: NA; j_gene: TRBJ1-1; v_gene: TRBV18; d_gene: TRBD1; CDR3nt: TGTGCCAGCTCAGGCCCGGGACAGGGGAGGCGCACTGAAGCTTTCTTT; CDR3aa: CASSGPGQGRRTEAFF
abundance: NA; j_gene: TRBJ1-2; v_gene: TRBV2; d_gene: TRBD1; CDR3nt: TGTGCCAGCAGGATACAGGGGTTTGGTAACTATGGCTACACCTTC; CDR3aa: CASRIQGFGNYGYTF
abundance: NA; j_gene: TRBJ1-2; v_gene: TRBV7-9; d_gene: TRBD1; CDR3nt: TGTGCCAGCAGCGTCATAGCCCCTCCGGACAGGACCTTGGGTTATGGCTACACCTTC; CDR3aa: CASSVIAPPDRTLGYGYTF
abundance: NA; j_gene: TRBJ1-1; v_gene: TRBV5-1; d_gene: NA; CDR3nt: TGCGCCAGCAGCGCACAGCCGGACACTGAAGCTTTCTTT; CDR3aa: CASSAQPDTEAFF
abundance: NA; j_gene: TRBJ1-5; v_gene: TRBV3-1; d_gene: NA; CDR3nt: TGTGCCAGCAGCCAGGTGTTTGATAGGCAGCCCCAGCATTTT; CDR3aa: CASSQVFDRQPQHF
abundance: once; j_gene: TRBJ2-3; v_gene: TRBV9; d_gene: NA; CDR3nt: TGTGCCAGCAGCGTTTCCCCAAGGGGAGAAGATACGCAGTATTTT; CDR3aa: CASSVSPRGEDTQYF
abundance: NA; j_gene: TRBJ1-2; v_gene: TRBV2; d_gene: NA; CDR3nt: TGTGCCAGCAGTGCGAATGGGGGGGTTGGTGGCTACACCTTC; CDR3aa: CASSANGGVGGYTF
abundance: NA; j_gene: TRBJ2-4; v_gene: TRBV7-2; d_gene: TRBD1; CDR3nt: TGTGCCAGCAGCTCCGGACAGGGTATAGCCAAAAACATTCAGTACTTC; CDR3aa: CASSSGQGIAKNIQYF
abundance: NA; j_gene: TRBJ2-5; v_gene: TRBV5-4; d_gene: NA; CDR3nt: TGTGCCAGCAGCTTGAATGCGGAGACCCAGTACTTC; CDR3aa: CASSLNAETQYF
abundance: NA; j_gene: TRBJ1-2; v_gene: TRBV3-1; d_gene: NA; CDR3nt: TGTGCCAGCAGCCAAGAATCTATTTATGGCTACACCTTC; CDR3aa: CASSQESIYGYTF
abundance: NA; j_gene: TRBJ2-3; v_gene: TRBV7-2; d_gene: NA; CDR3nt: TGTGCCAGCAGCCTCCGACAGACCACAGATACGCAGTATTTT; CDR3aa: CASSLRQTTDTQYF
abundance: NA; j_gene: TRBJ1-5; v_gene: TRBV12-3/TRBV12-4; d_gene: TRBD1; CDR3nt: TGTGCCAGCGGCCGACAGGGCGGTCAGCCCCAGCATTTT; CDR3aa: CASGRQGGQPQHF
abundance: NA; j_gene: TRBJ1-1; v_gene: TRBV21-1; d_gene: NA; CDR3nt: TGTGCCAGCAGCATCGGGGTAGCTCTGCAGCCTAACACTGAAGCTTTCTTT; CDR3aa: CASSIGVALQPNTEAFF
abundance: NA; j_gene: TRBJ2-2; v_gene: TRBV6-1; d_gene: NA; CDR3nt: TGTGCCAGCAGTGACTACCGGAAAACCGGGGAGCTGTTTTTT; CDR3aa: CASSDYRKTGELFF
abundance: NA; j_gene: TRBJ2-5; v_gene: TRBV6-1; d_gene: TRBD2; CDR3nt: TGTGCCAGTACTGTCAGCGGGGTGGAAGAGACCCAGTACTTC; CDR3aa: CASTVSGVEETQYF
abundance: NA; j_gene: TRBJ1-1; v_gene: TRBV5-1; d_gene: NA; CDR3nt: TGCGCCAGCAGCGACGGGACGGCGAACACTGAAGCTTTCTTT; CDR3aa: CASSDGTANTEAFF
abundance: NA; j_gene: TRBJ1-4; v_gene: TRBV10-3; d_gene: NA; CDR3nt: TGTGCCATCAGTGAGTCAGGGACCGATAATGAAAAACTGTTTTTT; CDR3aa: CAISESGTDNEKLFF
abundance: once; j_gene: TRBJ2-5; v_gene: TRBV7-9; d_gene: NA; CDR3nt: TGTGCCAGCAGCCACGACATTGGGGGGCAAGAGACCCAGTACTTC; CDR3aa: CASSHDIGGQETQYF